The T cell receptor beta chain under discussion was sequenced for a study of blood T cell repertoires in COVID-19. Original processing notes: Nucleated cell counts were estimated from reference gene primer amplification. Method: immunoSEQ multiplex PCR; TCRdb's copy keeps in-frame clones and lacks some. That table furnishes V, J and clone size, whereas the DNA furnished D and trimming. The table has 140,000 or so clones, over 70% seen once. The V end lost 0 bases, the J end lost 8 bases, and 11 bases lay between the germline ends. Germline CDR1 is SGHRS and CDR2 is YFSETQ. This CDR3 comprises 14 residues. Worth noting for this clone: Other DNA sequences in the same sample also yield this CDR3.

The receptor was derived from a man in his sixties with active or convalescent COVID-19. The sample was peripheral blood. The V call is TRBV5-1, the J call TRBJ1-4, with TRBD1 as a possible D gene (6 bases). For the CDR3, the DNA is TGCGCCAGCAGCTTGGGCAGGGGAGGGGAAAAACTGTTTTTT. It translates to CASSLGRGGEKLFF.